The next 7 T cell receptor beta chains were all read from a single sample in a study of cytomegalovirus exposure and HLA in healthy donors. In the PCR, 60 Vbeta and 13 Jbeta primers were used. Sequenced by immunoSEQ multiplex PCR; TCRdb stores in-frame clones only, minus some. In the table there are 200,000 to 250,000 clones, about 70% of which are singletons. Sequencing input: PBMCs. These receptor sequences come from a woman aged 25-40 years in good health and CMV-seronegative.

Remarks on this clone: The same CDR3 also results from other DNA sequences found in this sample. This chain uses TRBV29-1 with TRBJ2-7, with TRBD1 identical over 7 bases. Germline CDR1 SQVTM, CDR2 ANQGSEA. The V gene end was trimmed by 7 bases and the J gene end by 4 bases; junction bases not matched to a gene: 13. The CDR3 loop spans 14 amino acids. CDR3 amino acids: CSARGGQGSYEQYF. The CDR3 region has the DNA TGCAGCGCCAGAGGGGGCCAGGGGTCATACGAGCAGTACTTC.

The V gene is TRBV5-1, the J gene TRBJ1-2; 10 bases are shared with TRBD1. J lost 1 base, V lost 2 bases, and 5 bases had no gene match. CDR3 size: 16 residues. The germline V gene has CDR1 SGHRS and CDR2 YFSETQ. CDR3 nucleotide sequence: TGCGCCAGCAGCTTATTGGGGACAGGGGTTAACTATGGCTACACCTTC. Translation gives CASSLLGTGVNYGYTF.

With regard to this clone: At one boundary the junction diverges from the germline segment, which might be a read error. The chain joins TRBV7-9 to TRBJ2-3, with 11 bases matching TRBD2. The CDR3 spans 17 residues. Germline lookup yields CDR1 SEHNR and CDR2 FQNEAQ (reference sequence). CDR3 loop: CSSSLALAGGLTDTQYF. CDR3 DNA: TGTTCCAGCAGCTTAGCCCTAGCGGGAGGACTCACAGATACGCAGTATTTT.

The chain uses TRBV5-4 and TRBJ1-1, with 7 bases lining up with TRBD1. The ends lost 0 bases at V and 3 bases at J; junction bases unmatched: 5. Germline V gene sequence: CDR1 SGHNT, CDR2 YYREEE (reference sequence). The CDR3 covers 15 residues. The CDR3 DNA sequence: TGTGCCAGCAGCTTGGACAGGGGTGGGGACACTGAAGCTTTCTTT. Protein: CASSLDRGGDTEAFF.

The gene calls are TRBV18 and TRBJ2-2; D gene ambiguous. V shed 4 bases and J shed 5 bases, with 8 bases lying between them. From germline, CDR1 is KGHSH and CDR2 LQKENI. The CDR3 is made up of 13 amino acids. The CDR3 DNA follows: TGTGCCAGCTCACTCGGAGTTACCGGGGAGCTGTTTTTT. Its protein is CASSLGVTGELFF.

V is TRBV6-1 and J is TRBJ2-7; D is possibly TRBD2 (5 bases). Looked up from germline, CDR1 is MNHNS and CDR2 is SASEGT. The CDR3 loop spans 14 amino acids. The V end was cut by 4 bases, the J end by 6 bases, with 16 bases between. CDR3 in amino acids: CASSVRVYGSEQYF. Here the CDR3 DNA reads TGTGCCAGCAGTGTAAGGGTCTATGGGAGCGAGCAGTACTTC.

Note on this clone: Its ends do not fully match the called genes, so a read error is possible. The chain couples TRBV7-9 to TRBJ1-1; D is uncertain. This CDR3 spans 12 amino acids. CDR1 is SEHNR and CDR2 is FQNEAQ in the germline V gene (reference sequence). The CDR3 DNA reads as TGTTCCAGCAGCTTAGCCCTCACTGAAGCTTTCTTT. This codes for CSSSLALTEAFF.